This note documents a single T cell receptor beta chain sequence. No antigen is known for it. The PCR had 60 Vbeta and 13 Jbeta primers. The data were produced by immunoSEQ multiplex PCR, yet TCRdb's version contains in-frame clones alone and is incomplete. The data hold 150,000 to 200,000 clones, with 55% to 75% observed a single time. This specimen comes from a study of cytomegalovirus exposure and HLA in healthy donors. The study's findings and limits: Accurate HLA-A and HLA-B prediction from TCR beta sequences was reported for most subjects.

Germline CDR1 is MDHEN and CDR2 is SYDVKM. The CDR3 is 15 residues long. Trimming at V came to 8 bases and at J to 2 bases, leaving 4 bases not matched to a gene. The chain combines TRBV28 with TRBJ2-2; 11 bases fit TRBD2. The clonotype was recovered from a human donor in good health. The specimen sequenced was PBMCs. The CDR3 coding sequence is TGTGCCAGCGGACTAGCGGGTTCTAACACCGGGGAGCTGTTTTTT. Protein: CASGLAGSNTGELFF.